This T cell receptor beta chain was captured in a study of blood T cell repertoires in COVID-19. Overall study: Collection of acute and convalescent COVID-19 samples took place in the United States, Italy and Spain.

Method: immunoSEQ multiplex PCR; TCRdb's copy keeps in-frame clones and lacks some. The top ten clones hold about 0.7% of a sample with more than 250,000 clones, roughly 88% of them seen once. Germline V CDR1 and CDR2: LNHDA, SQIVND (reference sequence). V lost 5 bases to trimming and J lost 6 bases; unmatched junction nucleotides: 5. This CDR3 spans 13 amino acids. The specimen was peripheral blood. The sequence came from a human donor in a cohort sampled during active COVID-19. The chain carries TRBV19 and TRBJ2-7; 9 bases agree with TRBD1. CDR3 sequence reads: CASSFQTGGEQYF. CDR3 in DNA: TGTGCCAGTAGTTTCCAGACAGGGGGCGAGCAGTACTTC.